Given below is one T cell receptor beta chain in context. Its antigen is undetermined. The sample is drawn from a study of T-cell reconstitution after alpha-beta-depleted transplantation in children. The V gene's germline CDR1 is ENHRY and CDR2 SYGVKD. The V segment lost 1 base and the J segment 5 bases; nucleotides outside the gene matches: 7. This CDR3 contains 16 residues. Preparation of the TCRbeta library was carried out with unique molecular identifiers. TCRdb re-analysed the PCR reads in MiXCR, keeping a single row per CDR3 protein. The sample lists about 610,000 distinct CDR3 sequences, 25% to 30% seen once, with approximately 39% in the top ten. Study findings and constraints: Counts and diversity of T cells one year after transplant came mostly from newly produced T cells. In patients about two months after transplant, alpha-beta T cells reportedly arose from several hundred expanded graft clones. Surviving recipient T cells and thymic progenitors underlay high day-60 TCRbeta diversity in some patients.

The sequence was obtained from a boy younger than two with Wiskott-Aldrich syndrome, due to receive a stem cell transplant. The gene calls are TRBV10-3 and TRBJ2-7; 11 positions agree with TRBD2. Sequenced material: PBMCs, taken before TCRalphabeta/CD19-depleted stem cell transplant. The CDR3 loop is CAISELLELAGDEQYF. CDR3 coding DNA: TGTGCCATCAGTGAGTTATTAGAACTAGCGGGAGACGAGCAGTACTTC.